This TCR beta chain was sequenced in a study of T cells in Graves' hyperthyroidism and ophthalmopathy (dated by TCRdb to about 2019). Some background on the complete study: Peripheral blood was sampled at the time of initial diagnosis, prior to any treatment. The roughly 100 discovery patients were randomly split 7:3 into training and test sets. An independent validation cohort of fewer than 20 hyperthyroidism patients and approximately 15 patients who later progressed to ophthalmopathy tested prospective prediction of ophthalmopathy. According to the paper, TCR Vbeta CDR3 sequencing was carried out on some 130 peripheral blood samples, which came from more than 40 ophthalmopathy, 75 to 80 hyperthyroidism and about 17 progressor patients. After sampling, hyperthyroidism patients received methimazole starting at 30 mg daily, and ophthalmopathy patients received high-dose intravenous methylprednisolone. A discovery cohort of about 95 patients, roughly 45 with Graves' ophthalmopathy and more than 55 with stable Graves' hyperthyroidism, was used to find distinguishing TCR V-J signatures. In addition, the study compared T-cell repertoires in thyroid tissue and in blood from 6 or 7 Graves' hyperthyroidism patients. Overall study outcomes, separate from this receptor: In validation, the model predicted progression to ophthalmopathy a median of 6.5 months before onset, with roughly 70% sensitivity and more than 72% specificity. Blood samples also contained most of the expanded thyroid clonotypes (frequency above 0.001), which suggests that blood repertoires may reflect thyroid immune responses. Sample size was not statistically predetermined, and blinding of investigators to group allocation was not performed. A 13 V-J signature model separated ophthalmopathy from stable hyperthyroidism, with about 88% sensitivity and 81.08% specificity in cross-validation and 80%/75% in testing.

The junction shows trimming of 4 bases on V and 6 bases on J, and the gene matches do not reach 6 bases of it. From cysteine to phenylalanine, the CDR3 is 14 amino acids long. Only the CDR3 part of the read is kept: 42 bases, read in frame from the first base. CDR1 KGHSH and CDR2 LQKENI were looked up in the germline V gene. The TCR beta CDR3 regions were amplified from RNA transcripts. For the first round of RT-PCR on the TCR CDR3, the HTBI primer set was used together with the Qiagen OneStep RT-PCR kit. Libraries were constructed in a second round of multiplex PCR, after which size selection and purification were performed. Libraries were sequenced paired-end with 100 bp reads on an Illumina HiSeq2000. Turning to the authors' computational methods: Raw data were processed with SOAPnuke, discarding reads with adapters, uncalled bases, mean Phred below 15, or no exact constant-primer or identifier match. High-quality paired reads were merged with COPE v1.2.5, and unique nucleotide sequences were defined as clonotypes. MiTCR v1.1 was used to align the clonotypes against IMGT TRBV, TRBD and TRBJ reference segments. The analysis included only V-J combinations with a frequency above 0.0001, which together covered around 99% of the repertoires. The TCS score was defined as F50 (clonal expansion) divided by E x V (chaos), with BLOSUM62-based TCRdist calculated between CDR3 peptides within each V-J. Welch's t-statistics and random forest reduced just over 500 V-J features to 10 to 15, which were used in a naive Bayes classifier (R e1071). The public reads were run again by TCRdb, first through fastp at Q25 and then through MiXCR, and only productive beta chains were kept. Merged by CDR3 protein, the rows form single entries marked with the most common genes and DNA. The V and J calls were determined by TCRdb, not by the authors. This sample gives over 650,000 distinct CDR3 sequences in total; roughly 17% of them show up just once. The ten largest make up 8.4% of the sample.

This clonotype was picked up many times. Which antigen it targets is not known. No clone much larger than this one lies a single base away; base qualities are absent. A patient counted as having stable Graves' hyperthyroidism if no progression to ophthalmopathy occurred over 18 months of follow-up. Hyperthyroidism patients were aged 18 to 65 years and newly diagnosed, with disease duration of less than 2 months. The study excluded patients with uncontrolled infections, other autoimmune diseases, pregnancy or lactation. Diagnoses were based on clinical symptoms, serum thyroxine and TRAb, thyroid ultrasound and orbital computed tomography. Ficoll-Paque density gradient centrifugation was used to isolate PBMCs from approximately 10 ml of fresh peripheral blood. Trizol reagent was used to extract total RNA, and RNA quality was then checked on an Agilent 2100 Bioanalyzer.

Sequencing was performed on blood. The chain is encoded by TRBV18 joined to TRBJ2-7, with 10 middle bases fitting TRBD1. The sequence derives from a man younger than 30 with Graves' hyperthyroidism. At the DNA level, the sequence is TGTGCCAGCTCACGGGACAGGGGAGTCTCCGAGCAGTACTTC. Its protein product is CASSRDRGVSEQYF.